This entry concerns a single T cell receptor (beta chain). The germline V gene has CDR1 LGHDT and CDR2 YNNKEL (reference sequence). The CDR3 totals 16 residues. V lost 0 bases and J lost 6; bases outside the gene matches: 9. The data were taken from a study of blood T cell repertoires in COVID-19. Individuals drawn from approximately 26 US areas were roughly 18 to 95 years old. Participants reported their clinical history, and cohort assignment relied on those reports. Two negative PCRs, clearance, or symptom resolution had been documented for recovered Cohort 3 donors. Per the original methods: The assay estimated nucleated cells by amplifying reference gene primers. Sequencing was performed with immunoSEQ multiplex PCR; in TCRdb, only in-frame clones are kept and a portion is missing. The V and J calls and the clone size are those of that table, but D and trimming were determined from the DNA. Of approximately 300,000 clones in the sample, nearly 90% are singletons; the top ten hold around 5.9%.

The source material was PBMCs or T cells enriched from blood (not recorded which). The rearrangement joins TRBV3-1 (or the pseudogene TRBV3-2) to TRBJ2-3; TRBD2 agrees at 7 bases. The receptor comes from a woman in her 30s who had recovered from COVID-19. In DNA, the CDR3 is TGTGCCAGCAGCCAAGATGTCGCGACTAGCTTGGATACGCAGTATTTT. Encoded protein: CASSQDVATSLDTQYF.